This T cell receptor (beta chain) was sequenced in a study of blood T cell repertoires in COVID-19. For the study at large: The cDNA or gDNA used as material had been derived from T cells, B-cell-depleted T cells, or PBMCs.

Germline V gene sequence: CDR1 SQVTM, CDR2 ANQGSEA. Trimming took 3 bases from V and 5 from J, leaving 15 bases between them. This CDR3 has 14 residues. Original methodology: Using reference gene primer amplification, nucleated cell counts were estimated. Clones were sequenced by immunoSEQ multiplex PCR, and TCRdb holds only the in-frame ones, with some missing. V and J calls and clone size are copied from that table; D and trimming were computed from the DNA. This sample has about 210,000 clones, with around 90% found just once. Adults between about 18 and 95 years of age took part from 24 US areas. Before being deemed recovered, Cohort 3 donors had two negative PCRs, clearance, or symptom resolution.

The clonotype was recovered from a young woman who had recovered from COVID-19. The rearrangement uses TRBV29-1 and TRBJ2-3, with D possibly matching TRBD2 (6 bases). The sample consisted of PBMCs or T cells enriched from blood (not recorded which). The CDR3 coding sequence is TGCAGCGTTGATGAGTCCCCGCGGGGAGATACGCAGTATTTT. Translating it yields CSVDESPRGDTQYF.